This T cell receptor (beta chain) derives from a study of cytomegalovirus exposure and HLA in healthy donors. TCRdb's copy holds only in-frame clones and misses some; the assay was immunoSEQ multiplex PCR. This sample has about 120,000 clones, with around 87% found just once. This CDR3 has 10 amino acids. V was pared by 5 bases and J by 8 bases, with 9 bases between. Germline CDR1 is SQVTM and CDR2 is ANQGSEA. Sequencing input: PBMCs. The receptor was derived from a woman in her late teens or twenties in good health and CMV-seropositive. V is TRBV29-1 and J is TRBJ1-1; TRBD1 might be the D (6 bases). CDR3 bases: TGCAGCGTTCAGGGGAAAGAAGCTTTCTTT. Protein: CSVQGKEAFF. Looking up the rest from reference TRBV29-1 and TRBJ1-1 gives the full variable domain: SAVISQKPSRDICQRGTSLTIQCQVDSQVTMMFWYRQQPGQSLTLIATANQGSEATYESGFVIDKFPISRPNLTFSTLTVSNMSPEDSSIYLCSVQGKEAFFGQGTRLTVV.